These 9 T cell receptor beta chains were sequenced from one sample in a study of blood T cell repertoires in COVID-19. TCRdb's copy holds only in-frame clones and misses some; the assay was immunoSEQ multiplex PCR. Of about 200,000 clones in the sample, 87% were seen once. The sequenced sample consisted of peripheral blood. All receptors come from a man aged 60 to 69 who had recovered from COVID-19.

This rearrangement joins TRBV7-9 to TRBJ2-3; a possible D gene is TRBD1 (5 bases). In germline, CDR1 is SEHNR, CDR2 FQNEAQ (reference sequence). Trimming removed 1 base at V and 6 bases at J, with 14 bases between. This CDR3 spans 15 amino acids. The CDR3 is CASSLGAGPVDTQYF. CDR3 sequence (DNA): TGTGCCAGCAGCTTAGGGGCAGGGCCAGTGGATACGCAGTATTTT.

The CDR3 region is CASSLSNTVNYEQYF. The CDR3 DNA follows: TGTGCCAGCAGTTTATCGAACACCGTAAACTACGAGCAGTACTTC. The rearrangement links TRBV27 to TRBJ2-7; D remains unclear. V was pared by 0 bases and J by 3 bases, with 12 bases between. Germline V gene lookup returns CDR1 MNHEY and CDR2 SMNVEV (reference sequence). The CDR3 spans 15 residues.

DNA for the CDR3: TGTGCCAGCAGCACGCAGGTTGGGAACACTGAAGCTTTCTTT. This gives the protein CASSTQVGNTEAFF. The chain couples TRBV7-2 to TRBJ1-1; D not certain. The length of the CDR3 is 14 residues. CDR1 SGHTA and CDR2 FQGNSA come from the germline V gene. Trimming pared 5 bases from V and 1 base from J, leaving 11 bases between.

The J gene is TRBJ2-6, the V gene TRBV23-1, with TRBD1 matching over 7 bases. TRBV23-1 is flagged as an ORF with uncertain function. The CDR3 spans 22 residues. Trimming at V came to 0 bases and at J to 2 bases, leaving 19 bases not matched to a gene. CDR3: CASSQSALVKGAGATGANVLTF. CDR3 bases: TGCGCCAGCAGTCAATCCGCCCTCGTCAAGGGGGCTGGAGCTACTGGGGCCAACGTCCTGACTTTC.

This CDR3 is CASSSGRSNEQFF. CDR3 DNA: TGTGCCAGTTCTAGCGGGAGGAGCAATGAGCAGTTCTTC. The chain has TRBV19 and TRBJ2-1, with TRBD2 matching over 11 bases. The CDR3 sequence is 13 residues long. The V segment lost 8 bases and the J segment 6 bases; nucleotides outside the gene matches: 3. Germline lookup yields CDR1 LNHDA and CDR2 SQIVND (reference sequence).

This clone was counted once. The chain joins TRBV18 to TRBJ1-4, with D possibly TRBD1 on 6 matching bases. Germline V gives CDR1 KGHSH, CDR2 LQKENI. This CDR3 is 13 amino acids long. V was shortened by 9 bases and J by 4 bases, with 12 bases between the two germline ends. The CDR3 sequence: CASLQGLNEKLFF. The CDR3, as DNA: TGTGCCAGTCTACAGGGTCTTAATGAAAAACTGTTTTTT.

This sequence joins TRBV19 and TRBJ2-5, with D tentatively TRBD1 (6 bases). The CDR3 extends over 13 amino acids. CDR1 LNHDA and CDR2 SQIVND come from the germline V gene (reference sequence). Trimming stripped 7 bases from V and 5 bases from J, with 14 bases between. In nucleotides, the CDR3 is TGTGCCAGTAAGGACACAGGGATCGAGACCCAGTACTTC. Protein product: CASKDTGIETQYF.

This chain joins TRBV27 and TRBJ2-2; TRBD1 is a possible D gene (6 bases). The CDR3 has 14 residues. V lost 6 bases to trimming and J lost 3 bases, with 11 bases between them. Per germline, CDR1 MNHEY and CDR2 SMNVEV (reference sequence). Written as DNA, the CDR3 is TGTGCCAGCAGGCCTACAGGGCACACCGGGGAGCTGTTTTTT. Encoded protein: CASRPTGHTGELFF.

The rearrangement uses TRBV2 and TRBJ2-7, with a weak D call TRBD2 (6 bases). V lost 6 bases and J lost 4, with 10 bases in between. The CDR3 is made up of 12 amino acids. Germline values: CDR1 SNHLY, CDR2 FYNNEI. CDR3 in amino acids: CASRREVYEQYF. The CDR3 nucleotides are TGTGCCAGCAGAAGGGAGGTTTACGAGCAGTACTTC.